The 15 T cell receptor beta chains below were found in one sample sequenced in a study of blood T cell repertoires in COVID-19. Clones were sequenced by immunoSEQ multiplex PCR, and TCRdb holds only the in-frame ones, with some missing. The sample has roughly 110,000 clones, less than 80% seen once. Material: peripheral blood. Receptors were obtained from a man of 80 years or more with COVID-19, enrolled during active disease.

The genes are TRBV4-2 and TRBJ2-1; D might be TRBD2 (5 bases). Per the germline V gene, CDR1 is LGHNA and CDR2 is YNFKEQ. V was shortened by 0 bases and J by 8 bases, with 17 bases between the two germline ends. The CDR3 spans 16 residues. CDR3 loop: CASSQEDSKGVYEQFF. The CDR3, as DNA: TGTGCCAGCAGCCAAGAGGACTCGAAGGGAGTCTATGAGCAGTTCTTC.

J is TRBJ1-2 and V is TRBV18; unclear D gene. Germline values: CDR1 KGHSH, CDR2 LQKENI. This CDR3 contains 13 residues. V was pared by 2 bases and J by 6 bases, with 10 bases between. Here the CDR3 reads CASSPGREDGYTF. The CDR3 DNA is TGTGCCAGCTCACCAGGGAGAGAAGATGGCTACACCTTC.

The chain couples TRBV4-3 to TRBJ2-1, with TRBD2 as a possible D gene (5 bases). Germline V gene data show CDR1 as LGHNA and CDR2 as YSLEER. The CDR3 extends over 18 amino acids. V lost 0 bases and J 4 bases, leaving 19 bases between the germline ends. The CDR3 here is CASSQENSMAGGYNEQFF. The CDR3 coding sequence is TGCGCCAGCAGCCAAGAAAACTCTATGGCGGGTGGTTACAATGAGCAGTTCTTC.

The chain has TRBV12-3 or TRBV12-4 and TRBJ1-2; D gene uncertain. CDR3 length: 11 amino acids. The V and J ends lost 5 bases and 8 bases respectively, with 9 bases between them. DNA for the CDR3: TGTGCCAGCAGTCAGGAAGCCGGCTACACCTTC. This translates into CASSQEAGYTF.

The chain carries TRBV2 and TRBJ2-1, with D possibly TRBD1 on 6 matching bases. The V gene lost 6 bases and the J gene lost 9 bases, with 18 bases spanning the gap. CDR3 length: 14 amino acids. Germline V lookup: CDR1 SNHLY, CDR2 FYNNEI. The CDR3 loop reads CASRTRAGGSEQFF. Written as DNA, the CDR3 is TGTGCCAGCAGGACGCGGGCTGGGGGCAGTGAGCAGTTCTTC.

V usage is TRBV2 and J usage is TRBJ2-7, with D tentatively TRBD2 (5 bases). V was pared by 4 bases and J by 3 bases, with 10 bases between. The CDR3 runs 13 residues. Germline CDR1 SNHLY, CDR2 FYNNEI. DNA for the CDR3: TGTGCCAGCAGTGTGCGGGTTATCTACGAGCAGTACTTC. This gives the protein CASSVRVIYEQYF.

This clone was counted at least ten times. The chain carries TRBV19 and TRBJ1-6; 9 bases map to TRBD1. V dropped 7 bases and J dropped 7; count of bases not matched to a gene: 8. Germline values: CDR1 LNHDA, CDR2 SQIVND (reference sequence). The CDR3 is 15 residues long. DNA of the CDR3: TGTGCCAGTACCCTATCCGGACAGGGGAATTCACCCCTCCACTTT. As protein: CASTLSGQGNSPLHF. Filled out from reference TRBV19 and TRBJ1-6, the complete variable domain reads DGGITQSPKYLFRKEGQNVTLSCEQNLNHDAMYWYRQDPGQGLRLIYYSQIVNDFQKGDIAEGYSVSREKKESFPLTVTSAQKNPTAFYLCASTLSGQGNSPLHFGNGTRLTVT.

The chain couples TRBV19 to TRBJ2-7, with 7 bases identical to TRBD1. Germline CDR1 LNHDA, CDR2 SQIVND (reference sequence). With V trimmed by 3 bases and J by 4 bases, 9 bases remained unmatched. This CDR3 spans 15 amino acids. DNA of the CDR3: TGTGCCAGTAGTATTGCCCCCGACAGGGTATACGAGCAGTACTTC. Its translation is CASSIAPDRVYEQYF. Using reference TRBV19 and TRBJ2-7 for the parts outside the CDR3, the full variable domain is DGGITQSPKYLFRKEGQNVTLSCEQNLNHDAMYWYRQDPGQGLRLIYYSQIVNDFQKGDIAEGYSVSREKKESFPLTVTSAQKNPTAFYLCASSIAPDRVYEQYFGPGTRLTVT.

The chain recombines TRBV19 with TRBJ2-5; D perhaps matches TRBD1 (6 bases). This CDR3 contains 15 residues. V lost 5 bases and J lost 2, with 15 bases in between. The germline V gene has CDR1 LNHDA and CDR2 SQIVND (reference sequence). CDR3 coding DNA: TGTGCCAGTAGTGAACAGGGTTCGTGGCAAGAGACCCAGTACTTC. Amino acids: CASSEQGSWQETQYF.

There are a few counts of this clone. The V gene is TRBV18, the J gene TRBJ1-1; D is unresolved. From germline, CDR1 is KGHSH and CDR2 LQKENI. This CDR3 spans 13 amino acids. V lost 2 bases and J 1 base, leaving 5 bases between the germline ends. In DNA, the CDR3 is TGTGCCAGCTCACCAAGCAAGAACACTGAAGCTTTCTTT. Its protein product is CASSPSKNTEAFF.

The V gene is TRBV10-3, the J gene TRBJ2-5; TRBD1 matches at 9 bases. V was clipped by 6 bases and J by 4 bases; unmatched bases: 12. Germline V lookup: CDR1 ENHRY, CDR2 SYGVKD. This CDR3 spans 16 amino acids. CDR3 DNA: TGTGCCATCAGCCACCCGGGACAGGGCTTTCGAGAGACCCAGTACTTC. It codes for CAISHPGQGFRETQYF.

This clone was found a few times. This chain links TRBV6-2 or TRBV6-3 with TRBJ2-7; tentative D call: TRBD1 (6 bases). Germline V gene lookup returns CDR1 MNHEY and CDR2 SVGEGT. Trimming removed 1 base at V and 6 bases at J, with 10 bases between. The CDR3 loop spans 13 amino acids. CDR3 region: CASSYLQGSEQYF. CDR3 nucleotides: TGTGCCAGCAGTTACTTGCAGGGGAGCGAGCAGTACTTC.

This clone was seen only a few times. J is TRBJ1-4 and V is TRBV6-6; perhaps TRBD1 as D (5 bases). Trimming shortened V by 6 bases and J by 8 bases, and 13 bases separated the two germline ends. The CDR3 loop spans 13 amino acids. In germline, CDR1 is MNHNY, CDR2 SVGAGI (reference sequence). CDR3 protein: CASSIRGEEKLFF. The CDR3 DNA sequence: TGTGCCAGCAGCATTCGGGGGGAGGAAAAACTGTTTTTT.

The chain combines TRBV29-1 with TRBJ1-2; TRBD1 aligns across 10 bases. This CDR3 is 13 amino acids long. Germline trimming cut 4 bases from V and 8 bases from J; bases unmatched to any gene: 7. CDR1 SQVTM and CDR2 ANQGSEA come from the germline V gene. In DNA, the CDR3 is TGCAGCGTTGGGGACAGGGGAGGCGGAGGCTACACCTTC. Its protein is CSVGDRGGGGYTF.

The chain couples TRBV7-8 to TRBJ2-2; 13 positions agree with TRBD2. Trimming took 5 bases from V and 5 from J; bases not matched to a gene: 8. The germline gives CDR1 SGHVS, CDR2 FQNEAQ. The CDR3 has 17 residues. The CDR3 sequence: CASSLRLAGGGTGELFF. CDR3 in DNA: TGTGCCAGCAGCCTCCGACTAGCGGGAGGAGGTACCGGGGAGCTGTTTTTT.